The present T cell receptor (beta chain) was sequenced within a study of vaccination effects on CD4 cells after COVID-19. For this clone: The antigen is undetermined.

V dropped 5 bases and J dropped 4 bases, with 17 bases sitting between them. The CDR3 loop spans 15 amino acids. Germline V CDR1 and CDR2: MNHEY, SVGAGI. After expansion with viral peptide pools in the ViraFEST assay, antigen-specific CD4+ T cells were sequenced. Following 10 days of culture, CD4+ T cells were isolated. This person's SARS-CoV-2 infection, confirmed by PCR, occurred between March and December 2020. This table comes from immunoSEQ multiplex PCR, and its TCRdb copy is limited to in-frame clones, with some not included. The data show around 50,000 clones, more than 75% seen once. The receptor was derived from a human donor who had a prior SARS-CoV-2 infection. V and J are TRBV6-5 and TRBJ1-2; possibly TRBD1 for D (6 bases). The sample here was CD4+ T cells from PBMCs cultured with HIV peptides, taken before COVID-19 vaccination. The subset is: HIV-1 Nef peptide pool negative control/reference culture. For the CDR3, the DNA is TGTGCCAGCAGTCAGTCTAGGGGGACACCCTATGGCTACACCTTC. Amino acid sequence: CASSQSRGTPYGYTF.